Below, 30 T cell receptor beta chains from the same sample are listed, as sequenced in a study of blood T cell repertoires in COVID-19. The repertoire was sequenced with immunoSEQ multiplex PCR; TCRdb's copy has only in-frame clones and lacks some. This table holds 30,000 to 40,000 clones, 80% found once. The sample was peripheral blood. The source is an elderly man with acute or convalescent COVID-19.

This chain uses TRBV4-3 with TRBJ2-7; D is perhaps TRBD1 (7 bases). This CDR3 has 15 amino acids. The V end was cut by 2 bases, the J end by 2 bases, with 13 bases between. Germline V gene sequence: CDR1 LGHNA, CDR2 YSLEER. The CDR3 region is CASSQTTGRPYEQYF. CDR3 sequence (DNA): TGCGCCAGCAGCCAAACGACAGGGAGGCCCTACGAGCAGTACTTC.

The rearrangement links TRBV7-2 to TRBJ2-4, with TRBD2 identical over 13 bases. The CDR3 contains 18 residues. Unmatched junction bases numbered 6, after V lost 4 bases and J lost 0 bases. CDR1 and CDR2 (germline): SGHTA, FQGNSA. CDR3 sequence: CASSWGLAGILAKNIQYF. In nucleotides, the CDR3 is TGTGCCAGCAGCTGGGGACTAGCGGGGATCCTAGCCAAAAACATTCAGTACTTC.

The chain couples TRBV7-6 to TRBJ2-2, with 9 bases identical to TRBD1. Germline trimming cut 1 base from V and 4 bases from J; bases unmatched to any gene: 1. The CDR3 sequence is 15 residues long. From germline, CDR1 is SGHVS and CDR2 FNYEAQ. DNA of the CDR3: TGTGCCAGCAGCTTAGGGGGACAGGGCACCGGGGAGCTGTTTTTT. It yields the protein CASSLGGQGTGELFF.

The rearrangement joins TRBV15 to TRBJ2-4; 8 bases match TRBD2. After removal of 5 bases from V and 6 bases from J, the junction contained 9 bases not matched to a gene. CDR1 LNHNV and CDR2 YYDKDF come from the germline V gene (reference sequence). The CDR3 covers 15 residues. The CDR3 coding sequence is TGTGCCACCAGCTCATGGGGTAGCGGGGTAAACATTCAGTACTTC. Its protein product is CATSSWGSGVNIQYF.

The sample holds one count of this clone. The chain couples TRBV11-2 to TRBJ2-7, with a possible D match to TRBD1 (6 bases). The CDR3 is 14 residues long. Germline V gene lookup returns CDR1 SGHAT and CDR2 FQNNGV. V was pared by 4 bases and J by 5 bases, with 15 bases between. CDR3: CASSSVRDIHEQYF. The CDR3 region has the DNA TGTGCCAGCAGCTCCGTCCGGGACATCCACGAGCAGTACTTC.

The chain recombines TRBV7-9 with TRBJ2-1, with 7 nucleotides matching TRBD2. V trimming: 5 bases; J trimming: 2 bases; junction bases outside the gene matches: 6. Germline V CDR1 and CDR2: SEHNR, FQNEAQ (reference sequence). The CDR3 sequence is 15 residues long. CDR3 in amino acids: CASSHTSETYNEQFF. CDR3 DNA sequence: TGTGCCAGCAGCCATACTAGCGAGACCTACAATGAGCAGTTCTTC.

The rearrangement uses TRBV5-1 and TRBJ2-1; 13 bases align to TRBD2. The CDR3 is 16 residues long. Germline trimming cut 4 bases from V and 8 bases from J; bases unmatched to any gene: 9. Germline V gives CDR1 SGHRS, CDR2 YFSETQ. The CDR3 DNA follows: TGCGCCAGCAGCCTAGGGACTAGCGGGACGTGGGATGAGCAGTTCTTC. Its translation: CASSLGTSGTWDEQFF.

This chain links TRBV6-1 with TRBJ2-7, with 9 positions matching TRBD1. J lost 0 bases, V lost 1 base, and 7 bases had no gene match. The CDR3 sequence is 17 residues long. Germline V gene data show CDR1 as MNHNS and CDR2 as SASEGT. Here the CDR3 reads CASSEGPGQGGSYEQYF. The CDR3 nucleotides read TGTGCCAGCAGTGAAGGGCCGGGACAGGGTGGCTCCTACGAGCAGTACTTC.

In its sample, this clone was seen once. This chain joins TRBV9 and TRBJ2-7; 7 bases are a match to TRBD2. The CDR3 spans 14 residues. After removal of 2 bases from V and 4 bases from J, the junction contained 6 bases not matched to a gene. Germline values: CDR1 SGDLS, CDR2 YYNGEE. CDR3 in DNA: TGTGCCAGCAGCGTCGGGGGGAGGAAGTACGAGCAGTACTTC. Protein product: CASSVGGRKYEQYF. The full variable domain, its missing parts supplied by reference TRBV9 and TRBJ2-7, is DSGVTQTPKHLITATGQRVTLRCSPRSGDLSVYWYQQSLDQGLQFLIQYYNGEERAKGNILERFSAQQFPDLHSELNLSSLELGDSALYFCASSVGGRKYEQYFGPGTRLTVT.

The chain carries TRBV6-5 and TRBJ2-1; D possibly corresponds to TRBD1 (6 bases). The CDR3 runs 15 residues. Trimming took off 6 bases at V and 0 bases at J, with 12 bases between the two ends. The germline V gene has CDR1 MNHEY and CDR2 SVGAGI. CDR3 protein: CASRAQGRSYNEQFF. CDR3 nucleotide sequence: TGTGCCAGCAGAGCTCAGGGGCGCTCCTACAATGAGCAGTTCTTC.

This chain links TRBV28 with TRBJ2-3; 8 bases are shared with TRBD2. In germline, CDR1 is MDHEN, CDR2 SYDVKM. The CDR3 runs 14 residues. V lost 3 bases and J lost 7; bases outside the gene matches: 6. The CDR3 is CASSFVGGANTQYF. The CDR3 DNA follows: TGTGCCAGCAGTTTTGTCGGGGGGGCAAATACGCAGTATTTT.

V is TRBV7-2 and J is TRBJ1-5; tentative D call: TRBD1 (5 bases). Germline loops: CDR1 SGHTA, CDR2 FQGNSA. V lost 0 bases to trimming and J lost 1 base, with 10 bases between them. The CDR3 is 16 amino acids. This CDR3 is CASSLAGGSSNQPQHF. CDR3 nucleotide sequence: TGTGCCAGCAGCTTAGCCGGGGGATCAAGCAATCAGCCCCAGCATTTT.

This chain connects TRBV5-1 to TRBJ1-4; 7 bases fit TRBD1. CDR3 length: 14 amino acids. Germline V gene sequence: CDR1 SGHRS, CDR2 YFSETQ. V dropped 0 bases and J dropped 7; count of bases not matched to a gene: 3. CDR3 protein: CASSLDQGGEKLFF. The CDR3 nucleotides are TGCGCCAGCAGCTTGGATCAGGGGGGTGAAAAACTGTTTTTT.

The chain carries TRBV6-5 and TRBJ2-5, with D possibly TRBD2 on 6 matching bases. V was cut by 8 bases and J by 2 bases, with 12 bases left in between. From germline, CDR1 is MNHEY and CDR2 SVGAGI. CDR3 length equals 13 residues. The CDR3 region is CASGRSRQETQYF. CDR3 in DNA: TGTGCCAGCGGGAGGTCACGTCAAGAGACCCAGTACTTC.

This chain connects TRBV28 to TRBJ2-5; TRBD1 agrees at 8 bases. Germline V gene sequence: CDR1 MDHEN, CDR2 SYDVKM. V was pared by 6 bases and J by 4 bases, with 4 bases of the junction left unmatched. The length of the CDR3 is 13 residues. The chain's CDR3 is CASRPTGVETQYF. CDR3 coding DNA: TGTGCCAGCAGGCCGACAGGGGTAGAGACCCAGTACTTC.

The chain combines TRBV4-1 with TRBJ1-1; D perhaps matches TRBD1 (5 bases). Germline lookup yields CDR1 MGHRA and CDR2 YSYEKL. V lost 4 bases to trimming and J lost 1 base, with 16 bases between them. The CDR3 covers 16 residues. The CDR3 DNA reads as TGCGCCAGCAGCCCCGTGGGGGGTTTTGGGAACACTGAAGCTTTCTTT. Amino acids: CASSPVGGFGNTEAFF.

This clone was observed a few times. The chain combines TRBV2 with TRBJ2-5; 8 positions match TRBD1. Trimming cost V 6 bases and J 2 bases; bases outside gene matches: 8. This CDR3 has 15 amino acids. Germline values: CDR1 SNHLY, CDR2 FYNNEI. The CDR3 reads CASRRDRQIQETQYF. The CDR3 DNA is TGTGCCAGCAGGCGGGACAGGCAGATTCAAGAGACCCAGTACTTC.

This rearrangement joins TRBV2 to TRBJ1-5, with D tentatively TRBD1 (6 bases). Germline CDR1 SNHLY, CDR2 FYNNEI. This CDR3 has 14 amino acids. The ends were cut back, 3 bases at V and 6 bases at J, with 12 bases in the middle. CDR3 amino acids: CASSEGQRAQPQHF. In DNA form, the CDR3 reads TGTGCCAGCAGTGAGGGACAACGTGCTCAGCCCCAGCATTTT.

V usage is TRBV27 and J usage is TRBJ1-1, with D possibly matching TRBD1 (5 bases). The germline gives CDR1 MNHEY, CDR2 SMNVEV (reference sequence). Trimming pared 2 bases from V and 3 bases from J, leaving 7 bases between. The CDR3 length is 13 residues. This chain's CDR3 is CASSLQGYTEAFF. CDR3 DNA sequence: TGTGCCAGCAGTTTACAGGGTTACACTGAAGCTTTCTTT.

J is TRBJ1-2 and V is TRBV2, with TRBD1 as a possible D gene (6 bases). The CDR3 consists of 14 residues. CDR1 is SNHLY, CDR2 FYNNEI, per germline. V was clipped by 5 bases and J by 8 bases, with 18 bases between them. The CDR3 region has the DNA TGTGCCAGCAGTCTTTTACAGGGTAGGGGCGGCTACACCTTC. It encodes CASSLLQGRGGYTF.

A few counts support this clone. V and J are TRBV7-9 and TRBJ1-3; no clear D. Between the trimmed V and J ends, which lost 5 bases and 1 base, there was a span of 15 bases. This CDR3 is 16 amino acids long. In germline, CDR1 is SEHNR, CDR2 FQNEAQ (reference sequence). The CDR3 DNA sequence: TGTGCCAGCAGCGGGCAGGCGAACTTATCTGGAAACACCATATATTTT. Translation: CASSGQANLSGNTIYF.

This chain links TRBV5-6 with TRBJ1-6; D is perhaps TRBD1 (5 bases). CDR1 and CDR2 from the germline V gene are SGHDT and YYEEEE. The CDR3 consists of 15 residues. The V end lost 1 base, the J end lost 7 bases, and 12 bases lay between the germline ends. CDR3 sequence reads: CASSLWAGMNSPLHF. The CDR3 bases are TGTGCCAGCAGCTTGTGGGCAGGGATGAATTCACCCCTCCACTTT.

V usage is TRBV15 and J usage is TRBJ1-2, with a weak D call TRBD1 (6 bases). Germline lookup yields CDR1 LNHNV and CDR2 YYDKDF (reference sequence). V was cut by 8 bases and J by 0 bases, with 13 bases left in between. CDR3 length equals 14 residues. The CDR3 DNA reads TGTGCCACCTCGGGAGGGGGAGCTAACTATGGCTACACCTTC. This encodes CATSGGGANYGYTF.

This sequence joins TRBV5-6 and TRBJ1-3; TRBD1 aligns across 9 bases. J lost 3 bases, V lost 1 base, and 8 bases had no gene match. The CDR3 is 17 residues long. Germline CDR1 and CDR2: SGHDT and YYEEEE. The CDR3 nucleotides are TGTGCCAGCAGCTTGTTAATCGGACAGGGGAATGGAAACACCATATATTTT. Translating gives CASSLLIGQGNGNTIYF. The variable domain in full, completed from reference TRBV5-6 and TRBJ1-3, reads DAGVTQSPTHLIKTRGQQVTLRCSPKSGHDTVSWYQQALGQGPQFIFQYYEEEERQRGNFPDRFSGHQFPNYSSELNVNALLLGDSALYLCASSLLIGQGNGNTIYFGEGSWLTVV.

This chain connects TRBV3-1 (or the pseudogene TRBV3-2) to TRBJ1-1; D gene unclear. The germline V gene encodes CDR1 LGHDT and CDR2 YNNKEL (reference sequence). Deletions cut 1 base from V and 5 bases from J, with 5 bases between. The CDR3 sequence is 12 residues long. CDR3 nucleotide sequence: TGTGCCAGCAGCCAAGGGAGGACTGAAGCTTTCTTT. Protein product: CASSQGRTEAFF.

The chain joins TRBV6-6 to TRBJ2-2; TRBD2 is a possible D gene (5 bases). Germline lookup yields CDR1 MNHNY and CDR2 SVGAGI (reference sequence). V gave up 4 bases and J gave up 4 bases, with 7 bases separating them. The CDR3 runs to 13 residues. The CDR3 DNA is TGTGCCAGCAGTTCTCTAGCCACCGGGGAGCTGTTTTTT. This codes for CASSSLATGELFF.

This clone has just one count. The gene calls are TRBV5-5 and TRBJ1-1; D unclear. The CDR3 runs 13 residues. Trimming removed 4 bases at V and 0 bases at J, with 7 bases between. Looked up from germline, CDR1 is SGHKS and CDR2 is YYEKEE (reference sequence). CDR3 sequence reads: CASSPLLNTEAFF. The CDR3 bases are TGTGCCAGCAGCCCCCTTCTGAACACTGAAGCTTTCTTT.

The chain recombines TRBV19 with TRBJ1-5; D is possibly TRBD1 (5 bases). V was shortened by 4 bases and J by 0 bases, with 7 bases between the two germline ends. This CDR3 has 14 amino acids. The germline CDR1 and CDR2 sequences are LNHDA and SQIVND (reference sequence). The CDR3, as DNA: TGTGCCAGTAGTACGCAGGGTAGCAATCAGCCCCAGCATTTT. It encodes CASSTQGSNQPQHF.

The DNA of the CDR3 is TGTGCCAGTAGTCTGTCCTGGACTAGCTATTTATACGAGCAGTACTTC. Protein: CASSLSWTSYLYEQYF. The chain is built from TRBV19 and TRBJ2-7, with TRBD2 identical over 8 bases. This CDR3 is 16 amino acids long. Trimming removed 5 bases from V and 4 bases from J; junction bases left unmatched: 13. Germline-derived CDR1 and CDR2 are LNHDA and SQIVND (reference sequence).

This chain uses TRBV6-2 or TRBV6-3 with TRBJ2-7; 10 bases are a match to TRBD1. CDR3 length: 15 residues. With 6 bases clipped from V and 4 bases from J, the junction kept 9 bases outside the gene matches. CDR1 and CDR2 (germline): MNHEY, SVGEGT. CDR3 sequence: CASSPMTGGLYEQYF. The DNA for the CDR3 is TGTGCCAGCAGCCCCATGACAGGGGGCCTGTACGAGCAGTACTTC.